The sequence of this TCR beta chain was determined in a study of cytomegalovirus exposure and HLA in healthy donors. Overall study context: An earlier analysis found fewer than 140 million unique TCR beta sequences from about 190 million T cells.

The PCR had 60 Vbeta and 13 Jbeta primers. The repertoire was sequenced with immunoSEQ multiplex PCR; TCRdb's copy has only in-frame clones and lacks some. The table includes about 160,000 clones, roughly 80% detected once. A word on this clone: Its antigen remains unidentified.

Study-level results: Presence/absence analyses supposed approximately even sequencing depth among donors. Cytomegalovirus-associated TCR beta chains were listed, numbering 150 to 200. Later analysis reportedly placed an Asian-associated ancestry cluster below the roughly 690-donor mean in N-insertions.

Sequenced sample: PBMCs. The receptor's source is a man between 40 and 49 years old in good health and CMV-seronegative.

Written as DNA, the CDR3 is TGTGCCAGCAGCTTACGGGGGGTCTTCGAGCAGTACTTC. Its protein is CASSLRGVFEQYF. The chain is built from TRBV11-1 and TRBJ2-7; 7 positions agree with TRBD2. CDR1 SGHAT and CDR2 FQDESV come from the germline V gene (reference sequence). The V and J ends lost 2 bases and 6 bases, in that order; junction bases with no gene match: 4. CDR3 size: 13 residues.